The source of this T cell receptor (beta chain) is a study of cytomegalovirus exposure and HLA in healthy donors. V shed 5 bases and J 5 bases; nucleotides not matched to a gene: 11. The germline gives CDR1 ENHRY, CDR2 SYGVKD. There are 16 residues in the CDR3. Of note for this clone: Its antigen is unidentified.

Some clones are missing from TCRdb's copy, which holds only in-frame ones; the method was immunoSEQ multiplex PCR. Of approximately 270,000 clones in the sample, approximately 84% were seen once. Findings and caveats of the study: Approximately 160 TCR beta chains were listed as cytomegalovirus-associated.

This chain joins TRBV10-3 and TRBJ2-1; 8 positions match TRBD2. The sample consisted of PBMCs. The receptor's source is a man aged 18 to 35 in good health and CMV-seropositive. Written as DNA, the CDR3 is TGTGCCATCAGTCCCTTAGGAGCGGGAGTCGACAATGAGCAGTTCTTC. Its translation is CAISPLGAGVDNEQFF.